This TCR beta chain stems from a study of CD8 T cells in ankylosing spondylitis. Study-wide findings and caveats: Reportedly, disease-linked clones are significantly enriched in ankylosing spondylitis patients' matched synovial fluid. A TCR beta motif of about eight highly homologous variants seemed to mark ankylosing spondylitis blood.

For TCR beta, libraries came from quantitative 5'-RACE with molecular barcodes. MiXCR was run by TCRdb on the 5' RACE reads, yielding one entry per CDR3 protein. The sample has hundreds of thousands of distinct CDR3 sequences; approximately 12% are singletons. The CDR3 sequence is 15 residues long. In germline, CDR1 is SGHRS, CDR2 YFSETQ. V was shortened by 0 bases and J by 3 bases, with 10 bases between the two germline ends. Remarks on this clonotype: The antigen is unknown.

Sequences were obtained from blood, either unsorted or a sorted T cell fraction (not recorded which). The chain links TRBV5-1 to TRBJ2-1, with D possibly being TRBD1 (5 bases). The origin of this receptor is a male donor with ankylosing spondylitis. In DNA, the CDR3 is TGCGCCAGCAGCTTGGACAGGCTGGACTACAATGAGCAGTTCTTC. Protein product: CASSLDRLDYNEQFF.